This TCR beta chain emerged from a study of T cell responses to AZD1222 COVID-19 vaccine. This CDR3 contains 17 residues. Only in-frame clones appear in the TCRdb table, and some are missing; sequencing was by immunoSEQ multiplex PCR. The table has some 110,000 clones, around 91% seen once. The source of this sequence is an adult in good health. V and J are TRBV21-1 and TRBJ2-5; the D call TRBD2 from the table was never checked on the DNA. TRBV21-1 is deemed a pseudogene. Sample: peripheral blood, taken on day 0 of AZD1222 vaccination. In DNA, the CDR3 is TGTGCCATCCTAAGGGAAAGTCCTAGCGGGGGGTTGGAGACCCAGTACTTC. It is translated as CAILRESPSGGLETQYF.